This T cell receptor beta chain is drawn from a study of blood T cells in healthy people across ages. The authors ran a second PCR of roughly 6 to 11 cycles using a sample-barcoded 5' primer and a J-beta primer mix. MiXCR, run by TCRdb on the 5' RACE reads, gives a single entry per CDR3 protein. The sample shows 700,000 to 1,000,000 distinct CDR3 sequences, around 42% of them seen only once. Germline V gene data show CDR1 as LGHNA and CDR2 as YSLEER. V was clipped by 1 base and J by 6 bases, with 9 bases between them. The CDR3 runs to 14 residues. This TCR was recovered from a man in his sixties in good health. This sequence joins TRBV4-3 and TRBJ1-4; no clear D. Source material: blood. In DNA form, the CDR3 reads TGCGCCAGCAGCCAAGTTAACAGTGATGAAAAACTGTTTTTT. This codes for CASSQVNSDEKLFF.